The 25 T cell receptor beta chains below were found in one sample sequenced in a study of T-cell reconstitution after alpha-beta-depleted transplantation in children. Unique molecular identifiers were incorporated into the prepared TCRbeta library. Each CDR3 protein gets one entry after TCRdb re-called the PCR reads with MiXCR. The sample comprises about a million distinct CDR3 sequences, about 29% of which are singletons, and over 25% rests with the top ten. The sequencing used PBMCs, mostly from graft donor cells, collected 360 days after TCRalphabeta/CD19-depleted stem cell transplant. The receptor source for this set is a boy under two years old who had a stem cell transplant for SCID, so the T cells may come from the graft donor.

This sequence joins TRBV7-8 and TRBJ2-3; D is possibly TRBD1 (6 bases). Trimming removed 8 bases from V and 1 base from J, with 16 bases in between. CDR3 length equals 15 residues. Germline lookup yields CDR1 SGHVS and CDR2 FQNEAQ. This CDR3 is CASRLGQKGTDTQYF. As DNA, the CDR3 is TGTGCCAGCCGTCTTGGACAGAAGGGCACAGATACGCAGTATTTT.

The V call is TRBV7-2, the J call TRBJ1-5; D may be TRBD1 (5 bases). Germline V gives CDR1 SGHTA, CDR2 FQGNSA. Deletions cut 5 bases from V and 6 bases from J, with 17 bases between. This CDR3 region has 15 residues. The CDR3 DNA follows: TGTGCCAGCAGCCAAAGCGGGGCAGGGATTCAGCCCCAGCATTTT. Its translation is CASSQSGAGIQPQHF.

This chain uses TRBV4-1 with TRBJ2-2, with 8 bases matching TRBD1. The germline V gene encodes CDR1 MGHRA and CDR2 YSYEKL. The CDR3 is 16 residues long. After removal of 4 bases from V and 4 bases from J, the junction contained 8 bases not matched to a gene. The CDR3 DNA sequence: TGCGCCAGCAGCCTAGTTGACAGGGGTGCCACCGGGGAGCTGTTTTTT. Encoded protein: CASSLVDRGATGELFF.

In this sample, this clonotype turned up a few times. The chain uses TRBV25-1 and TRBJ2-1; the D call may be TRBD1 or TRBD2 (6 bases each). Trimming shortened V by 0 bases and J by 8 bases, and 8 bases separated the two germline ends. Germline V CDR1 and CDR2: MGHDK, SYGVNS. The CDR3 length is 13 residues. The CDR3 DNA is TGTGCCAGCAGTGAATATAGGGGGGATGAGCAGTTCTTC. Its protein product is CASSEYRGDEQFF.

This clonotype was seen a few times. V usage is TRBV20-1 and J usage is TRBJ2-5, with a weak D call TRBD1 (5 bases). V gave up 4 bases and J gave up 0 bases, with 9 bases separating them. CDR1 is DFQATT, CDR2 SNEGSKA, per germline (reference sequence). The CDR3 sequence is 13 residues long. The CDR3 loop reads CSAKGMYQETQYF. CDR3 nucleotides: TGCAGTGCTAAGGGGATGTACCAAGAGACCCAGTACTTC.

This clonotype occurred a few times. This chain links TRBV20-1 with TRBJ2-5; D is possibly TRBD1 (6 bases). The CDR3 runs 12 residues. The V gene lost 6 bases and the J gene lost 5 bases, with 13 bases spanning the gap. The germline gives CDR1 DFQATT, CDR2 SNEGSKA (reference sequence). CDR3 bases: TGCAGTGCCGGCAGGGGCGGTGAGACCCAGTACTTC. Its translation is CSAGRGGETQYF.

The V and J genes are TRBV4-1 and TRBJ2-3; 7 nucleotides align to TRBD2. The CDR3 is 17 amino acids. Germline CDR1 MGHRA, CDR2 YSYEKL. J lost 2 bases, V lost 0 bases, and 8 bases had no gene match. The CDR3, as DNA: TGCGCCAGCAGCCAAGATTTGCGGCGGGGGTTCACAGATACGCAGTATTTT. Its translation: CASSQDLRRGFTDTQYF.

This clonotype was picked up many times. V gene TRBV15 combines with J gene TRBJ2-7; a weak D match, TRBD1 (6 bases). The germline CDR1 and CDR2 sequences are LNHNV and YYDKDF (reference sequence). CDR3 length: 15 residues. Trimming took 5 bases from V and 2 from J, leaving 16 bases between them. CDR3: CATSPLGGIPYEQYF. CDR3 bases: TGTGCCACCAGCCCCCTAGGGGGAATTCCCTACGAGCAGTACTTC.

V gene TRBV10-2 combines with J gene TRBJ2-7; the D is unclear. The germline V gene has CDR1 WSHSY and CDR2 SAAADI. The CDR3 has 15 residues. Trimming stripped 2 bases from V and 0 bases from J, with 11 bases between. CDR3 loop: CASSEMRWSSYEQYV. The DNA for the CDR3 is TGCGCCAGCAGTGAGATGAGATGGAGCTCCTACGAGCAGTACGTC.

This clonotype was observed a few times. V is TRBV29-1 and J is TRBJ2-3; possibly TRBD1 for D (6 bases). Trimming removed 5 bases from V and 0 bases from J, with 12 bases in between. Germline V gene sequence: CDR1 SQVTM, CDR2 ANQGSEA. The CDR3 consists of 14 residues. CDR3 amino acids: CSVRQASSTDTQYF. CDR3 in DNA: TGCAGCGTTAGACAGGCTTCTAGCACAGATACGCAGTATTTT.

This chain joins TRBV30 and TRBJ2-3; weak D call: TRBD2 (5 bases). V dropped 0 bases and J dropped 1 base, with 14 bases sitting between them. Germline lookup yields CDR1 GTSNPN and CDR2 SVGIG (reference sequence). This CDR3 contains 16 residues. Here the CDR3 DNA reads TGTGCCTGGAGTGTATGGTTTATCGGGGGCACAGATACGCAGTATTTT. Encoded protein: CAWSVWFIGGTDTQYF.

This clonotype was counted between two and nine times. The rearrangement joins TRBV12-3 or TRBV12-4 to TRBJ1-3; no firm D call. The CDR3 has 15 residues. V was shortened by 5 bases and J by 0 bases, with 11 bases between the two germline ends. Here the CDR3 reads CASSPRHFSGNTIYF. The CDR3, as DNA: TGTGCCAGCAGTCCCCGACACTTCTCTGGAAACACCATATATTTT.

The chain couples TRBV7-3 to TRBJ2-1, with D possibly matching TRBD2 (5 bases). Trimming removed 7 bases at V and 10 bases at J, with 17 bases between. CDR3 length: 13 residues. Germline CDR1 reads SGHTA; CDR2 reads FQGTGA. The CDR3 sequence is CASTLTGPGEQFF. The CDR3, as DNA: TGTGCCAGCACTTTGACTGGGCCGGGGGAGCAGTTCTTC.

This clonotype was recorded many times. The chain recombines TRBV6-5 with TRBJ1-1; D unresolved. V dropped 3 bases and J dropped 1 base, with 9 bases sitting between them. The CDR3 totals 14 residues. Germline V gene lookup returns CDR1 MNHEY and CDR2 SVGAGI. The CDR3 protein is CASSYLGSNTEAFF. Here the CDR3 DNA reads TGTGCCAGCAGTTATTTGGGGTCGAACACTGAAGCTTTCTTT.

V gene TRBV2 combines with J gene TRBJ2-1, with 12 positions matching TRBD2. The germline gives CDR1 SNHLY, CDR2 FYNNEI. The CDR3 consists of 15 residues. The junction had 8 bases not matched to a gene; V was cut back by 8 bases and J by 6 bases. The CDR3, as DNA: TGTGCCAGCGCCCTAGCGGGGGGGCCTCTCAATGAGCAGTTCTTC. It translates to CASALAGGPLNEQFF.

The J gene is TRBJ2-2, the V gene TRBV5-1; D gene unclear. The V gene lost 2 bases and the J gene lost 1 base, with 9 bases spanning the gap. In germline, CDR1 is SGHRS, CDR2 YFSETQ. This CDR3 comprises 15 residues. The CDR3 bases are TGCGCCAGCAGCTTTACGACGGGGAACACCGGGGAGCTGTTTTTT. It translates to CASSFTTGNTGELFF.

This clonotype was seen more than once but under ten times. CDR3 sequence reads: CASGQGGAGNTIYF. DNA for the CDR3: TGTGCCAGCGGACAGGGTGGCGCTGGAAACACCATATATTTT. V usage is TRBV12-3 or TRBV12-4 and J usage is TRBJ1-3; 8 bases fit TRBD1. CDR3 length: 14 residues. Trimming cost V 8 bases and J 2 bases; bases outside gene matches: 5.

The chain links TRBV12-3 or TRBV12-4 to TRBJ2-5; a possible D gene is TRBD2 (5 bases). The CDR3 has 16 amino acids. Trimming took 3 bases from V and 5 from J, leaving 19 bases between them. CDR3 protein: CASSFGPNGVRETQYF. DNA of the CDR3: TGTGCCAGCAGTTTCGGCCCGAACGGGGTTCGGGAGACCCAGTACTTC.

Comments on this clonotype: At one of its ends the junction is not consistent with the germline gene, which may arise from a read error. The chain links TRBV12-3 or TRBV12-4 to TRBJ2-2; no definite D call. CDR3 length: 13 residues. The CDR3: CASSFGNNGELFF. CDR3 bases: TGTGCCAGCAGTTTTGGCAACAACGGGGAGCTGTTTTTT.

V usage is TRBV7-2 and J usage is TRBJ1-2; D gene uncertain. The CDR3 runs to 14 residues. Germline assignment: CDR1 SGHTA and CDR2 FQGNSA. Between the trimmed V and J ends, which lost 1 base and 4 bases, there was a span of 10 bases. The CDR3 loop reads CASSLEVPSYGYTF. CDR3 in DNA: TGTGCCAGCAGCTTAGAGGTTCCAAGCTATGGCTACACCTTC.

In this sample, this clonotype turned up a few times. The chain is built from TRBV3-1 and TRBJ2-5; D might be TRBD1 (6 bases). V lost 0 bases and J lost 2, with 10 bases in between. CDR3 size: 15 residues. CDR1 and CDR2 (germline): LGHDT, YNNKEL (reference sequence). The CDR3 nucleotides are TGTGCCAGCAGCCAAGATCTCGGACAGCAAGAGACCCAGTACTTC. It is translated as CASSQDLGQQETQYF.

This clonotype was counted a few times. The chain couples TRBV6-2 or TRBV6-3 to TRBJ2-2; D could derive from TRBD1 or TRBD2 (7 bases each). Deletions cut 6 bases from V and 5 bases from J, with 16 bases between. Germline V lookup: CDR1 MNHEY, CDR2 SVGEGT. This CDR3 contains 15 residues. Here the CDR3 DNA reads TGTGCCAGCAGATGGGCAGGGGGGGCAACCGGGGAGCTGTTTTTT. Protein product: CASRWAGGATGELFF.

This clonotype turned up a few times. This sequence joins TRBV5-1 and TRBJ2-5, with 7 nucleotides matching TRBD2. Germline CDR1 reads SGHRS; CDR2 reads YFSETQ. Unmatched junction bases numbered 9, after V lost 0 bases and J lost 4 bases. The CDR3 has 16 amino acids. CDR3 loop: CASSLDPSGPSETQYF. Written as DNA, the CDR3 is TGCGCCAGCAGCTTGGATCCTAGCGGACCATCAGAGACCCAGTACTTC.

The chain couples TRBV7-8 to TRBJ1-5; perhaps TRBD1 as D (5 bases). Germline CDR1 is SGHVS and CDR2 is FQNEAQ. V was cut by 0 bases and J by 7 bases, with 13 bases left in between. CDR3 length: 15 residues. CDR3 DNA: TGTGCCAGCAGCTTAGCGGCAGGGTCGGTCCAGCCCCAGCATTTT. Its protein is CASSLAAGSVQPQHF.

This clonotype was seen only a few times. V usage is TRBV4-1 and J usage is TRBJ1-1; D gene uncertain. CDR3 length equals 16 residues. Germline V lookup: CDR1 MGHRA, CDR2 YSYEKL. V gave up 0 bases and J gave up 1 base, with 12 bases separating them. Here the CDR3 reads CASSQDVWQKNTEAFF. The CDR3 DNA follows: TGCGCCAGCAGCCAAGATGTATGGCAGAAGAACACTGAAGCTTTCTTT.